This TCR beta chain was captured in a study of identical twins. A universal primer site was incorporated via template switching, and the cDNA contained unique molecular identifiers. MiXCR was run by TCRdb on the 5' RACE reads, yielding one entry per CDR3 protein. The sample records under 300,000 distinct CDR3 sequences, 5% to 7% being singletons. The CDR3 has 13 residues. Trimming cost V 0 bases and J 3 bases, with 4 bases left between them. Germline V lookup: CDR1 LNHNV, CDR2 YYDKDF (reference sequence). These data also featured in a second study, about T cells expressing NK-cell markers. That paper notes: Sorted CD3+CD56-NKG2C+, CD3+CD56+NKG2C- and CD3+CD56+NKG2C+ T cells were the source of the TCR beta repertoires. The sequencing cohort of eight donors included seven HCMV-seropositive individuals and one seronegative individual.

The sequenced material came from CD8+ T cells sorted from blood. This receptor was identified in a woman between 18 and 29 years old in good health. The chain has TRBV15 and TRBJ2-3, with unresolved D. Here the CDR3 reads CATSRELTDTQYF. Here the CDR3 DNA reads TGTGCCACCAGCAGAGAACTTACAGATACGCAGTATTTT.